This paragraph covers one T cell receptor (beta chain) sequence. The target antigen is unknown. Germline CDR1 LGHNA, CDR2 YSLEER. The CDR3 is 16 residues long. With V trimmed by 0 bases and J by 5 bases, 9 bases remained unmatched. The sample originates from a study of OX40 agonist ivuxolimab in advanced cancers. Study-level background: The diagnoses of dose-escalation patients were hepatocellular carcinoma, melanoma, renal cell or head and neck cancer. Checkpoint inhibitors had been given previously to under 50% of patients.

Assay used: immunoSEQ multiplex PCR; TCRdb lists only in-frame clones, some missing. There are about 55,000 clones in the sample; 70% to 80% occur only once, and under 4.5% lies in the top ten. Regarding the study as a whole: With doses of 0.1 to 3.0 mg/kg, CD4+ and CD8+ blood T cells had undergone clonal expansion by week 6.

The receptor's source is an adult with an advanced solid tumor such as melanoma, head and neck, liver or kidney cancer. The source was CD4+ or CD8+ T cells sorted from blood, collected in a trial of the OX40 agonist ivuxolimab. The genes are TRBV4-3 and TRBJ2-5; 7 nucleotides align to TRBD1. The DNA for the CDR3 is TGCGCCAGCAGCCAAGATCTGAGACAGGGATGGGAGACCCAGTACTTC. Translating gives CASSQDLRQGWETQYF.